Listed here is a single TCR beta chain. Using a J-beta primer mix together with a sample-barcoded 5' primer, a second PCR was run for roughly 7 to 12 cycles. TCRdb reanalysed the 5' RACE reads using MiXCR and keeps one entry per CDR3 protein. The repertoire holds about a million distinct CDR3 sequences, with just over 50% as singletons. The source of the sample is a study of blood T cells in healthy people across ages. V shed 10 bases and J shed 6 bases, with 8 bases lying between them. The CDR3 is made up of 10 amino acids. This receptor was obtained from a woman aged 60-75 years in good health. Sequenced material: blood. The rearrangement links TRBV12-3 or TRBV12-4 to TRBJ2-3; D gene ambiguous. CDR3 sequence (DNA): TGTGCCACAGAATCCGATACGCAGTATTTT. Amino acid sequence: CATESDTQYF.